The 5 T cell receptor beta chains in this list originate from one sample, sequenced in a study of blood T cell repertoires in COVID-19. Measured with immunoSEQ multiplex PCR; TCRdb has only the in-frame clones, and not every one. Among 200,000 to 250,000 clones listed, about four fifths were seen once. The sample was PBMCs or T cells enriched from blood (not recorded which). The receptors stem from a woman between 45 and 60 years old who had been exposed to COVID-19.

The V gene is TRBV27, the J gene TRBJ1-1, with D perhaps matching TRBD1 (6 bases). The V and J ends lost 5 bases and 3 bases respectively, with 16 bases between them. The CDR3 contains 15 residues. In germline, CDR1 is MNHEY, CDR2 SMNVEV (reference sequence). The CDR3 region has the DNA TGTGCCAGCAGTCTCCGCGGGGGGCGCGACACTGAAGCTTTCTTT. Its protein product is CASSLRGGRDTEAFF.

This chain uses TRBV18 with TRBJ2-2; TRBD1 is a possible D gene (5 bases). V was shortened by 1 base and J by 5 bases, with 11 bases between the two germline ends. The CDR3 covers 15 residues. Germline CDR1 reads KGHSH; CDR2 reads LQKENI. The CDR3 protein is CASSPRTGQTGELFF. In DNA, the CDR3 is TGTGCCAGCTCACCACGAACCGGACAAACCGGGGAGCTGTTTTTT. Looking up the rest from reference TRBV18 and TRBJ2-2 gives the full variable domain: NAGVMQNPRHLVRRRGQEARLRCSPMKGHSHVYWYRQLPEEGLKFMVYLQKENIIDESGMPKERFSAEFPKEGPSILRIQQVVRGDSAAYFCASSPRTGQTGELFFGEGSRLTVL.

This clone came up once. V is TRBV7-6 and J is TRBJ2-1; TRBD2 agrees at 12 bases. The CDR3 totals 19 residues. CDR1 and CDR2 from the germline V gene are SGHVS and FNYEAQ. The J segment lost 4 bases and the V segment lost 5 bases, leaving 15 bases of the junction unmatched. Here the CDR3 DNA reads TGTGCCAGCAGCCCCTCGGGACTAGCGGGTGGGAAACTATACAATGAGCAGTTCTTC. Translated: CASSPSGLAGGKLYNEQFF.

This CDR3 is CASSPPGTSGNEQFF. The CDR3 DNA sequence: TGTGCCAGCAGTCCACCAGGGACTAGTGGCAATGAGCAGTTCTTC. The gene calls are TRBV2 and TRBJ2-1, with TRBD2 matching 8 bases. The CDR3 consists of 15 residues. The junction had 9 bases not matched to a gene; V was cut back by 5 bases and J by 6 bases. Germline V gene sequence: CDR1 SNHLY, CDR2 FYNNEI.

The J gene is TRBJ2-1, the V gene TRBV11-3; TRBD2 might be the D (5 bases). In germline, CDR1 is SGHNT, CDR2 YENEEA. Trimming cost V 5 bases and J 7 bases, with 15 bases left between them. The CDR3 extends over 14 amino acids. The CDR3 nucleotides read TGTGCCAGCAGCCCGGCCCCTACTAGGAATGAGCAGTTCTTC. Translation gives CASSPAPTRNEQFF.